This T cell receptor beta chain was documented in a study of blood T cell repertoires in COVID-19. Overall study: There were acute and convalescent COVID-19 samples, and they came from the United States, Italy and Spain. Sources were T cells, B-cell-depleted T cells, or PBMCs; the material itself was cDNA or gDNA.

With V trimmed by 5 bases and J by 1 base, 2 bases remained unmatched. This CDR3 is 14 amino acids long. Germline lookup yields CDR1 SGHRS and CDR2 YFSETQ. In the original analysis: Estimated nucleated cell counts came from reference gene primer amplification. TCRdb's table, derived via immunoSEQ multiplex PCR, lists solely in-frame clones and lacks some. For V, J and clone size, that table is used; D and trimming come from the DNA. The sample lists 120,000 to 150,000 clones, roughly 85% occurring once. The TCR originated in a human donor with acute or convalescent COVID-19. The donor label of this sample is uncertain. The genes are TRBV5-1 and TRBJ2-3; 9 bases match TRBD1. The sequencing sample was made of peripheral blood. The CDR3 here is CASSRQGGTDTQYF. CDR3 bases: TGCGCCAGCAGTAGACAGGGGGGCACAGATACGCAGTATTTT. The whole variable domain, remainder taken from reference TRBV5-1 and TRBJ2-3, is KAGVTQTPRYLIKTRGQQVTLSCSPISGHRSVSWYQQTPGQGLQFLFEYFSETQRNKGNFPGRFSGRQFSNSRSEMNVSTLELGDSALYLCASSRQGGTDTQYFGPGTRLTVL.